This T cell receptor (beta chain) was observed in a study of patients and donors after allogeneic stem cell transplantation (dated by TCRdb to between 2020 and 2021). Concerning this clonotype itself: Its antigen is not yet known. Base qualities were left out, and no much larger clone turns up one base away.

Libraries were built with RT-PCR. The reads were generated on a NextSeq 550. The public reads were reprocessed in TCRdb via fastp at Q25 and MiXCR, keeping in-frame beta chains. Rows merge per CDR3 protein into single entries with the most common DNA and genes. The sample has about 39,000 distinct CDR3 sequences on record, roughly 30% of them singletons. The ten largest clones take up around 72% of the sample. From cysteine to phenylalanine, the CDR3 is 14 amino acids long. CDR3 DNA only is kept here, 42 bases in frame from base 1. Cut back by 0 bases and 4 bases, the V and J ends lie 9 bases apart. CDR1 and CDR2 are drawn from the germline V gene: SGDLS, YYNGEE.

Sequencing was done on a sample of blood, either unsorted or a sorted T cell fraction (not recorded which). The TCR originated in a human donor who was either an allogeneic HSCT recipient or a stem cell or donor lymphocyte infusion donor (not recorded which). It is not recorded whose cells these are; they may come from a transplant donor. The sequence links TRBV9 to TRBJ2-3; the D segment cannot be called with confidence. The DNA sequence is as follows: TGTGCCAGCAGCGTAGCCTCGGGCCCAGATACGCAGTATTTT. The resulting protein is CASSVASGPDTQYF.